A selection of T cell receptor beta chains follows, all from one sample in a study. TCRdb reanalysed the reads using MiXCR and keeps one entry per CDR3 protein. The sample lists fewer than 9,000 distinct CDR3 sequences, more than 25% occurring once. Sequencing was performed on blood. Source of these receptors: a human donor. CDR3s include the opening cysteine and the closing phenylalanine or tryptophan. D genes are given only for firm matches. Not all rows give a size; the values are once, few, many and, for expanded clones, a class.

v_gene	d_gene	j_gene	abundance	CDR3aa	CDR3nt
TRBV18	.	TRBJ2-1	medium-sized	CASSPGQNNEQFF	TGTGCCAGCTCACCGGGGCAGAACAATGAGCAGTTCTTC
TRBV29-1	.	TRBJ1-1	medium-sized	CSVSRIDLNTEAFF	TGCAGCGTTTCTCGGATAGATCTGAACACTGAAGCTTTCTTT
TRBV18	.	TRBJ2-1	.	CASSPPAMEGNNEQFF	TGTGCCAGCTCACCACCGGCCATGGAGGGTAACAATGAGCAGTTCTTC
TRBV20-1	TRBD2	TRBJ2-2	medium-sized	CSARVGGSDTGELFF	TGCAGTGCTAGAGTGGGCGGGAGCGACACCGGGGAGCTGTTTTTT
TRBV29-1	TRBD1	TRBJ1-1	many	CSASRAGQGRAFF	TGCAGCGCCTCTCGCGCGGGACAGGGCCGGGCTTTCTTT
TRBV4-2	.	TRBJ1-2	few	CASSREQETNYGYTF	TGTGCCAGCAGCCGAGAACAGGAGACCAACTATGGCTACACCTTC
TRBV14	.	TRBJ1-1	many	CASSRQVNTEAFF	TGTGCCAGCAGCCGACAGGTCAACACTGAAGCTTTCTTT
TRBV4-2	.	TRBJ2-7	.	CASSHYGTGIDEQYF	TGTGCCAGCAGCCACTACGGAACGGGAATCGACGAGCAGTACTTC
TRBV29-1	TRBD1	TRBJ1-2	medium-sized	CSVEWGQGYGYTF	TGCAGCGTTGAATGGGGACAGGGCTATGGCTACACCTTC
TRBV28	.	TRBJ1-1	medium-sized	CASFEVGYGLDTEAFF	TGTGCCAGCTTCGAGGTCGGGTACGGCCTGGACACTGAAGCTTTCTTT
TRBV4-3	TRBD2	TRBJ2-3	.	CASSQLSGLADTQYF	TGCGCCAGCAGCCAACTCTCGGGACTAGCAGATACGCAGTATTTT
TRBV29-1	.	TRBJ1-1	.	CSVRIGMNTEAFF	TGCAGCGTTCGAATTGGAATGAACACTGAAGCTTTCTTT
TRBV4-2	.	TRBJ1-1	.	CASSQLNTEAFF	TGTGCCAGCAGCCAGTTGAACACTGAAGCTTTCTTT
TRBV29-1	.	TRBJ2-7	medium-sized	CSVDNSYEQYF	TGCAGCGTTGACAACTCCTACGAGCAGTACTTC
TRBV20-1	.	TRBJ1-2	.	CSLLGREDGYTF	TGCAGCCTCCTAGGGAGGGAGGATGGCTACACCTTC
TRBV29-1	.	TRBJ1-1	.	CSVEGDLRSTEAFF	TGCAGCGTTGAAGGCGATTTGAGGTCCACTGAAGCTTTCTTT
TRBV29-1	TRBD1	TRBJ1-1	medium-sized	CSVHGQGITEAFF	TGCAGCGTACATGGACAGGGCATCACTGAAGCTTTCTTT
TRBV12-3/TRBV12-4	TRBD1	TRBJ2-2	many	CASSPGQGLQRTGELFF	TGTGCCAGCAGCCCCGGACAGGGACTCCAGCGGACCGGGGAGCTGTTTTTT
TRBV29-1	TRBD1	TRBJ1-1	medium-sized	CSVKPQGLRAEAFF	TGCAGCGTCAAGCCACAGGGGTTGAGGGCTGAAGCTTTCTTT
TRBV4-2	.	TRBJ2-7	medium-sized	CASSQELFSYEQYF	TGTGCCAGCAGCCAAGAATTGTTTTCTTACGAGCAGTACTTC
TRBV14	.	TRBJ1-2	.	CASSQVDGYGYTF	TGTGCCAGCAGCCAAGTGGATGGCTATGGCTACACCTTC
TRBV14	.	TRBJ1-1	medium-sized	CASSQDLVLAEAFF	TGTGCCAGCAGCCAAGATCTGGTCCTCGCTGAAGCTTTCTTT
TRBV4-2	.	TRBJ2-7	.	CASSLRYTYEQYF	TGTGCCAGCAGCCTGAGATACACCTACGAGCAGTACTTC
TRBV20-1	.	TRBJ1-1	medium-sized	CSARSGAMNTEAFF	TGCAGTGCTAGATCGGGGGCCATGAACACTGAAGCTTTCTTT
TRBV29-1	TRBD1	TRBJ2-6	.	CSVEDAEVLQGYYNVLTF	TGCAGCGTTGAAGATGCTGAGGTGCTACAGGGGTACTACAACGTCCTGACTTTC
TRBV14	.	TRBJ2-2	.	CASSQGQGELFF	TGTGCCAGCAGCCAAGGACAGGGGGAGCTGTTTTTT
TRBV29-1	TRBD2	TRBJ2-5	medium-sized	CSVEDAGTRNYF	TGCAGCGTTGAGGATGCCGGGACTAGAAACTACTTC
TRBV29-1	.	TRBJ1-1	medium-sized	CSVSRVMNTEAFF	TGCAGCGTGAGCAGGGTCATGAACACTGAAGCTTTCTTT
TRBV4-2	.	TRBJ2-7	many	CASSQDRTGRGNEQYF	TGTGCCAGCAGCCAAGATCGCACAGGGAGGGGGAACGAGCAGTACTTC
TRBV20-1	.	TRBJ2-1	medium-sized	CSARDTASEEQFF	TGCAGTGCTAGAGATACGGCTTCTGAAGAGCAGTTCTTC
TRBV29-1	TRBD2	TRBJ2-5	medium-sized	CSVPLAGDYLTQYF	TGCAGCGTCCCGCTAGCGGGAGACTATTTGACCCAGTACTTC